This is a list of T cell receptor beta chains from one sample in a study of blood T cell repertoires in COVID-19. Data came from immunoSEQ multiplex PCR; TCRdb stores just in-frame clones and leaves some out. Of about 170,000 clones in the sample, just under 90% are singletons; the top ten hold about 4%. The sequenced sample was peripheral blood. The receptors were gathered from a man younger than 35 with active or convalescent COVID-19. The CDR3 runs from the conserved cysteine through the conserved F or W. D genes are given only for firm matches. Part of the rows lack a size; the others show once, few, many or a class for expanded clones.

NA | once | TRBJ2-1 | TRBV6-1 | TGTGCCAGCAGTGAACCCCAACAGGAGTTGTTCTTC | CASSEPQQELFF
NA | NA | TRBJ2-1 | TRBV18 | TGTGCCAGCTCATTAACTACCGTCGGCTCCTACAATGAGCAGTTCTTC | CASSLTTVGSYNEQFF
NA | NA | TRBJ2-1 | TRBV29-1 | TGCAGCGTTGAGAGGGGACTGCAGTACAATGAGCAGTTCTTC | CSVERGLQYNEQFF
NA | NA | TRBJ1-1 | TRBV5-1 | TGCGCCAGCAGCAAGGGACACGGAGGTGACACTGAAGCTTTCTTT | CASSKGHGGDTEAFF
NA | NA | TRBJ2-3 | TRBV27 | TGTGCCAGCAGTCTACCCGGGGATACGCAGTATTTT | CASSLPGDTQYF
NA | NA | TRBJ1-2 | TRBV27 | TGTGCCAGCAGTATCTCTGCGTCACAGGGAAACTATGGCTACACCTTC | CASSISASQGNYGYTF
TRBD1 | NA | TRBJ2-2 | TRBV5-1 | TGCGCCAGCAAACCCGGGACAGGGGTATACACCGGGGAGCTGTTTTTT | CASKPGTGVYTGELFF
NA | few | TRBJ1-4 | TRBV7-8 | TGTGCCAGCAGCCCCACGGAAGGGGTTCAGGAAAAACTGTTTTTT | CASSPTEGVQEKLFF
TRBD1 | NA | TRBJ2-1 | TRBV5-1 | TGCGCCAGCAGCTTGGTGACAGGGAACAATGAGCAGTTCTTC | CASSLVTGNNEQFF
NA | NA | TRBJ2-2 | TRBV3-1/TRBV3-2 | TGTGCATCAGAAGGGGGAACCGGGGAGCTGTTTTTT | CASEGGTGELFF
TRBD1 | NA | TRBJ2-7 | TRBV18 | TGTGCCAGCTCAAACACGATGACAGGGGCCCTCGCTGACGAGCAGTACTTC | CASSNTMTGALADEQYF
NA | NA | TRBJ1-1 | TRBV3-1/TRBV3-2 | TGTGCCAGCAGCCACTCCCCGTGGGTTACAGGGATGAACACTGAAGCTTTCTTT | CASSHSPWVTGMNTEAFF
NA | NA | TRBJ1-3 | TRBV5-5 | TGTGCCAGCAGCCCCACGAGATCCGGAAACACCATATATTTT | CASSPTRSGNTIYF
TRBD1 | NA | TRBJ2-5 | TRBV15 | TGTGCCACCAGCAGAGAGGACAGGGGGTTGGAGACCCAGTACTTC | CATSREDRGLETQYF
TRBD1 | NA | TRBJ2-1 | TRBV5-1 | TGCGCCAGCAGCTCGGGACAGGGGAATGAGCAGTTCTTC | CASSSGQGNEQFF
NA | NA | TRBJ2-3 | TRBV6-6 | TGTGCCAGCAGTTATTGGTGGGGGCGGGCCACAGATACGCAGTATTTT | CASSYWWGRATDTQYF
NA | NA | TRBJ1-2 | TRBV14 | TGTGCCAGCAGCCAAAGGACAACCTATGGCTACACCTTC | CASSQRTTYGYTF
NA | once | TRBJ1-6 | TRBV19 | TGTGCCAGTAGTATAGGGCTACTAAGCTCCTATAATTCACCCCTCCACTTT | CASSIGLLSSYNSPLHF
NA | NA | TRBJ2-3 | TRBV6-6 | TGTGCCAGCAGTTTCCCAACTAGCCGGAGCACAGATACGCAGTATTTT | CASSFPTSRSTDTQYF
NA | NA | TRBJ2-3 | TRBV24-1 | TGTGCCACCAGTGACCCCCGGCTAAGTCCTTCCTTGGGCCCAGATACGCAGTATTTT | CATSDPRLSPSLGPDTQYF
TRBD2 | NA | TRBJ2-7 | TRBV14 | TGTGCCAGCAGCATTATTAGCGGGAGCTCCAACGAGCAGTACTTC | CASSIISGSSNEQYF
TRBD1 | NA | TRBJ1-2 | TRBV7-9 | TGTGCCAGCAGCTTATCAGGACAGGGCCACTATGGCTACACCTTC | CASSLSGQGHYGYTF
TRBD2 | once | TRBJ2-5 | TRBV10-3 | TGTGCCATCAGTGAGGGACTAGCGGGAGGACAAGAGACCCAGTACTTC | CAISEGLAGGQETQYF
NA | NA | TRBJ2-5 | TRBV7-5 | TGTGCCAGAAGCCCGACTCCCGGGAGCGGGAGCAGAGAGACCCAGTACTTC | CARSPTPGSGSRETQYF
NA | few | TRBJ1-1 | TRBV24-1 | TGTGCCACCAGTGATTTTACACAGAAAGCTTTCTTT | CATSDFTQKAFF
NA | NA | TRBJ1-2 | TRBV6-5 | TGTGCCAGCGGTAGTGGAGGCGCGAACTATGGCTACACCTTC | CASGSGGANYGYTF
NA | NA | TRBJ2-5 | TRBV7-6 | TGTGCCAGCAGCCCCGGACTATCGAATCAAGAGACCCAGTACTTC | CASSPGLSNQETQYF
NA | NA | TRBJ1-1 | TRBV6-5 | TGTGCCAGCAGGGACACCTCCAGGGCTTTCTTT | CASRDTSRAFF
TRBD2 | NA | TRBJ2-1 | TRBV7-9 | TGTGCCAGCAGCTTAGGACTAGCGGCCTACAATGAGCAGTTCTTC | CASSLGLAAYNEQFF